Below, 6 T cell receptor beta chains from the same sample are listed, as sequenced in a study of regulatory T cells in long-lasting Graves disease. The time point was: persistent/refractory GD, antithyroid drugs over 5 years with positive TRAb. PBMC RNA served as the TCR library source. Building the TCR beta libraries relied on iRepertoire HTBI primers, and CDR3 regions underwent Arm-PCR. TCRdb re-derived calls from the multiplex PCR reads in MiXCR, one entry per CDR3 protein. The profile shows a few hundred thousand distinct CDR3 sequences, 23% of them singletons. Sample: peripheral blood mononuclear cells (PBMCs), taken when the disease was refractory, from a patient treated with antithyroid drugs. The receptors stem from a female donor with Graves disease.

This clonotype was observed many times. This chain uses TRBV5-4 with TRBJ2-5; 8 nucleotides line up with TRBD1. Germline assignment: CDR1 SGHNT and CDR2 YYREEE (reference sequence). This CDR3 comprises 14 residues. After removal of 1 base from V and 5 bases from J, the junction contained 4 bases not matched to a gene. The chain's CDR3 is CASSLIQGAETQYF. In DNA, the CDR3 is TGTGCCAGCAGCTTGATCCAGGGGGCGGAGACCCAGTACTTC.

There are a few counts of this clonotype. The chain links TRBV18 to TRBJ2-4; D may be TRBD2 (6 bases). Trimming took off 3 bases at V and 8 bases at J, with 14 bases between the two ends. Germline values: CDR1 KGHSH, CDR2 LQKENI. The CDR3 is 14 residues long. CDR3 DNA sequence: TGTGCCAGCTCACCGGTTTTGGGGGAGGACATTCAGTACTTC. Translating it yields CASSPVLGEDIQYF.

This clonotype has only a few counts. The rearrangement joins TRBV5-1 to TRBJ2-7; TRBD1 matches at 7 bases. This CDR3 has 15 residues. Losses at the gene ends were 0 bases for V and 3 bases for J; bases not matched to a gene: 6. CDR1 and CDR2 from the germline V gene are SGHRS and YFSETQ. In DNA form, the CDR3 reads TGCGCCAGCAGCTTGGTGGCCAGGGGGTTCTACGAGCAGTACTTC. As protein: CASSLVARGFYEQYF.

Many counts were recorded for this clonotype. This sequence joins TRBV12-3 or TRBV12-4 and TRBJ2-2; D not certain. Between the trimmed V and J ends, which lost 5 bases and 4 bases, there was a span of 20 bases. This CDR3 has 17 residues. CDR3 DNA sequence: TGTGCCAGCAGTCTCCGAGGTGTCGGGTTGAGCACCGGGGAGCTGTTTTTT. It yields the protein CASSLRGVGLSTGELFF.

The chain is built from TRBV28 and TRBJ2-5; D perhaps matches TRBD2 (7 bases). This CDR3 comprises 15 residues. Between the trimmed V and J ends, which lost 8 bases and 3 bases, there was a span of 19 bases. Germline lookup yields CDR1 MDHEN and CDR2 SYDVKM. The CDR3 sequence: CASHGGGLEEETQYF. CDR3 coding DNA: TGTGCCAGCCATGGGGGGGGCTTGGAAGAAGAGACCCAGTACTTC.

This clonotype was counted only a few times. The V and J genes are TRBV2 and TRBJ2-2; the D gene is possibly TRBD2 (6 bases). Trimming cost V 9 bases and J 2 bases, with 13 bases left between them. Germline V lookup: CDR1 SNHLY, CDR2 FYNNEI. The CDR3 runs to 14 residues. CDR3 DNA sequence: TGTGCCAGTCGCCGGGACTCAAACACCGGGGAGCTGTTTTTT. This encodes CASRRDSNTGELFF.